These T cell receptor beta chains were read from a single sample in a study of blood T cell repertoires in COVID-19. Using immunoSEQ multiplex PCR, the repertoire was profiled, and TCRdb retains in-frame clones only, with some absent. The sample shows roughly 410,000 clones, around 91% of them seen only once. The sample was peripheral blood. All receptors derive from a woman between 35 and 50 years old with COVID-19, enrolled during active disease. The CDR3 runs from the conserved cysteine through the conserved F or W. The order of the fields is V gene, J gene, D gene, clone size, CDR3 DNA, CDR3 protein. A D gene is named only where the DNA matches it firmly. The size field is filled for only some rows; it gives once, few, many or a size class.

TRBV6-1	TRBJ1-2	TRBD1	.	TGTGCCAGCAGTGCAGGGACAGGGGGCAGTATCTATGGCTACACCTTC	CASSAGTGGSIYGYTF
TRBV7-2	TRBJ2-2	TRBD2	.	TGTGCCAGCACCTCTAAACTAGCGGGAGTCGGGGAGCTGTTTTTT	CASTSKLAGVGELFF
TRBV4-1	TRBJ1-4	TRBD1	.	TGCGCCAGCAGCTTTCAGGGGGCGGCTAATGAAAAACTGTTTTTT	CASSFQGAANEKLFF
TRBV10-2	TRBJ1-3	TRBD1	.	TGCGCCAGCAGTGTGCAGGGGGACACCATATATTTT	CASSVQGDTIYF
TRBV4-1	TRBJ1-6	.	.	TGCGCCAGCAGCCAATGGGCTTCGGGAGATAATTCACCCCTCCACTTT	CASSQWASGDNSPLHF
TRBV28	TRBJ2-7	TRBD1	.	TGTGCCACCCGGAGGGACAGGGCGATCTACGAGCAGTACTTC	CATRRDRAIYEQYF
TRBV9	TRBJ2-1	TRBD2	.	TGTGCCAGCAGTCGAACTAGCGGGGGGAACAATGAGCAGTTCTTC	CASSRTSGGNNEQFF
TRBV7-9	TRBJ1-1	.	.	TGTGCCAGCAGCTTTACAGGGAGCGTGAACACTGAAGCTTTCTTT	CASSFTGSVNTEAFF
TRBV28	TRBJ2-1	TRBD1	once	TGTGCCAGCAGTTTCGGGCTTAGGGACAGGGGAATCAATGAGCAGTTCTTC	CASSFGLRDRGINEQFF
TRBV19	TRBJ1-2	.	once	TGTGCCAGTAGTCAGGGGTTCTATGGCTACACCTTC	CASSQGFYGYTF
TRBV27	TRBJ1-2	TRBD1	.	TGTGCCAGCTGGGCGGGACAGCCCCCATATGGCTACACCTTC	CASWAGQPPYGYTF
TRBV19	TRBJ2-1	.	.	TGTGCCAGTAGTATCGACGGGGGGCAAAGCAATGAGCAGTTCTTC	CASSIDGGQSNEQFF
TRBV18	TRBJ1-3	.	.	TGTGCCAGCTCACCGGGAGGGGCTCCGGGAAACACCATATATTTT	CASSPGGAPGNTIYF
TRBV20-1	TRBJ2-7	.	.	TGCAGTGCCCGTCAGGGGCAGGAGCAGTACTTC	CSARQGQEQYF
TRBV6-2/TRBV6-3	TRBJ1-2	.	.	TGTGCCAGCAGCCAACCCGGGAGGGATGGCTACACCTTC	CASSQPGRDGYTF
TRBV27	TRBJ2-1	TRBD1	once	TGTGCCAGCAGTTTCGACAGGGGTGTGGGCAATGAGCAGTTCTTC	CASSFDRGVGNEQFF
TRBV10-3	TRBJ1-2	TRBD1	.	TGTGCCATCAGTGAGTCGACTCGAGGCAGAGGGGGCGATGGCTACACCTTC	CAISESTRGRGGDGYTF
TRBV6-2/TRBV6-3	TRBJ1-2	TRBD1	.	TGTGCCAGCAGTTCGTTCCGGGACAGGGGGAAGAGATATGGCTACACCTTC	CASSSFRDRGKRYGYTF
TRBV7-2	TRBJ2-7	.	.	TGTGCCAGCAGCGGTACCGGGCCCGGGAAGGAGCAGTACTTC	CASSGTGPGKEQYF
TRBV30	TRBJ2-6	TRBD1	once	TGTGCCTGGAGTGTGGGACAGACCTCTGGGGCCAACGTCCTGACTTTC	CAWSVGQTSGANVLTF
TRBV5-8	TRBJ2-7	.	.	TGTGCCAGCAGCCCGACATACGAGCAGTACTTC	CASSPTYEQYF
TRBV9	TRBJ1-5	.	.	TGTGCCAGCAGCGTAGGACAGGGCAATCAGCCCCAGCATTTT	CASSVGQGNQPQHF
TRBV28	TRBJ1-5	TRBD1	.	TGTGCCAGCAGTTTCAGGGGCCCAGGGGGGCCCCAGCATTTT	CASSFRGPGGPQHF
TRBV28	TRBJ1-3	.	.	TGTGCCAGCAGTTCCCCCGGGGTCTCTGGAAACACCATATATTTT	CASSSPGVSGNTIYF
TRBV5-1	TRBJ1-1	.	.	TGCGCCAGCAGCTTGTCTGAGGGCGTCGTGGTTGCTGAAGCTTTCTTT	CASSLSEGVVVAEAFF
TRBV29-1	TRBJ1-2	TRBD1	.	TGCAGCGTTGAAGAACTCACAGGGGGGAGCTATGGCTACACCTTC	CSVEELTGGSYGYTF
TRBV9	TRBJ1-3	.	.	TGTGCCAGCAGCTTGCCAGGGCGCTCTGGAAACACCATATATTTT	CASSLPGRSGNTIYF
TRBV7-2	TRBJ1-2	.	.	TGTGCCAGCAGCTTAGAGGGGTTGGGTGGCTACACCTTC	CASSLEGLGGYTF
TRBV10-3	TRBJ1-1	.	.	TGTGCCATCAAAAATGGCCCTAGCACTGAAGCTTTCTTT	CAIKNGPSTEAFF
TRBV5-8	TRBJ2-7	.	few	TGTGCCAGCAGCCGGGATTTATCCTACGAGCAGTACTTC	CASSRDLSYEQYF
TRBV19	TRBJ2-5	TRBD1	.	TGTGCCAGTAGTTCCCGACAGGGGGTCTGGGAGACCCAGTACTTC	CASSSRQGVWETQYF
TRBV7-9	TRBJ1-2	.	.	TGTGCCAGCAGCTTAGCGAGTGAGGGAAGGGTCACCTTC	CASSLASEGRVTF
TRBV28	TRBJ2-6	TRBD1	once	TGTGCCAGCAGTCTGAGGGACAGCCGCCCTCCTGGGGCCAACGTCCTGACTTTC	CASSLRDSRPPGANVLTF
TRBV4-1	TRBJ2-7	TRBD1	.	TGCGCCAGCAGCCTACGGGACAGCGCCTACGAGCAGTACTTC	CASSLRDSAYEQYF
TRBV14	TRBJ2-2	.	many	TGTGCCAGCAGCCGAGCCTTGGGGCTAACCGGGGAGCTGTTTTTT	CASSRALGLTGELFF
TRBV6-5	TRBJ2-1	.	.	TGTGCCAGCAGAGTTACAGGGTCCTACAATGAGCAGTTCTTC	CASRVTGSYNEQFF
TRBV9	TRBJ2-7	TRBD1	.	TGTGCCAGCAGCGCTGGACAGGGGAACTACGAGCAGTACTTC	CASSAGQGNYEQYF
TRBV7-2	TRBJ1-5	TRBD1	once	TGTGCCAGCAGCGGACAGGGGCGCCAGCCCCAGCATTTT	CASSGQGRQPQHF
TRBV4-3	TRBJ2-3	.	.	TGCGCCAGCAGCTTCCCGGAAGGGGAAGTGACAGATACGCAGTATTTT	CASSFPEGEVTDTQYF
TRBV4-3	TRBJ2-2	TRBD2	.	TGCGCCAGCAGCCAAGAACGACTAGCGGTACTTAACACCGGGGAGCTGTTTTTT	CASSQERLAVLNTGELFF
TRBV12-3/TRBV12-4	TRBJ2-1	.	once	TGTGCCAGCAGTTTAACGGGTATGCCGTTCTTC	CASSLTGMPFF
TRBV12-5	TRBJ1-2	.	.	TGTGCTAGTGGTTTGGGGGCAAGCTACACCTTC	CASGLGASYTF
TRBV5-5	TRBJ2-2	.	.	TGTGCCAGCAGCTTGGTGGGGGGCACCGGGGAGCTGTTTTTT	CASSLVGGTGELFF
TRBV3-1/TRBV3-2	TRBJ2-5	TRBD2	.	TGTGCCAGCAGCCAAGATCTCGGCGGGAGCGACCTGACCCAGTACTTC	CASSQDLGGSDLTQYF
TRBV30	TRBJ1-5	.	once	TGTGCCTGGAGTCGGGCGGAGGGTCAGCCCCAGCATTTT	CAWSRAEGQPQHF
TRBV19	TRBJ2-7	.	.	TGTGCCAGTAGTATAGGGACGGGGGAGAGCTACGAGCAGTACTTC	CASSIGTGESYEQYF
TRBV5-4	TRBJ1-1	TRBD1	.	TGTGCCAGCAGCACCAGGGGGGACACTGAAGCTTTCTTT	CASSTRGDTEAFF
TRBV7-3	TRBJ2-2	.	.	TGTGCCAGCAGGCAGGGTTCGCACACCGGGGAGCTGTTTTTT	CASRQGSHTGELFF
TRBV20-1	TRBJ2-1	.	.	TGCAGTGCTAGTATAGGGCGGGTCAATGAGCAGTTCTTC	CSASIGRVNEQFF
TRBV5-1	TRBJ2-5	TRBD1	few	TGCGCCAGCAGCTTGATTCTAAGGACAGGGGACCAAGAGACCCAGTACTTC	CASSLILRTGDQETQYF
TRBV28	TRBJ2-3	.	.	TGTGCCAGCAGTTACTTGCGCTTCCAGGGGCAGGGCCTCACAGATACGCAGTATTTT	CASSYLRFQGQGLTDTQYF
TRBV7-2	TRBJ1-5	.	few	TGTGCCAGCAGCAAACAGGGTCTTAGCAATCAGCCCCAGCATTTT	CASSKQGLSNQPQHF
TRBV2	TRBJ2-2	TRBD1	.	TGTGCCAGCAGGAGGGACAGGGCGAACACCGGGGAGCTGTTTTTT	CASRRDRANTGELFF
TRBV27	TRBJ1-1	.	once	TGTGCCAGCAGTTTATCGCGGGGAAACACTGAAGCTTTCTTT	CASSLSRGNTEAFF
TRBV27	TRBJ1-1	.	.	TGTGCCAGCAGTTCCCTCCCCGGGAACACTGAAGCTTTCTTT	CASSSLPGNTEAFF
TRBV5-1	TRBJ2-5	TRBD1	.	TGCGCCAGCACCCACCCCGGGACAGGGAAAAAGTACTTC	CASTHPGTGKKYF
TRBV28	TRBJ2-7	TRBD1	.	TGTGCCAGCAGTTTACGGGACAGCGGATCCTACGAGCAGTACTTC	CASSLRDSGSYEQYF
TRBV15	TRBJ1-2	.	.	TGTGCCACCAGCAGCAGGTACCGCGGGGATGGCTACACCTTC	CATSSRYRGDGYTF